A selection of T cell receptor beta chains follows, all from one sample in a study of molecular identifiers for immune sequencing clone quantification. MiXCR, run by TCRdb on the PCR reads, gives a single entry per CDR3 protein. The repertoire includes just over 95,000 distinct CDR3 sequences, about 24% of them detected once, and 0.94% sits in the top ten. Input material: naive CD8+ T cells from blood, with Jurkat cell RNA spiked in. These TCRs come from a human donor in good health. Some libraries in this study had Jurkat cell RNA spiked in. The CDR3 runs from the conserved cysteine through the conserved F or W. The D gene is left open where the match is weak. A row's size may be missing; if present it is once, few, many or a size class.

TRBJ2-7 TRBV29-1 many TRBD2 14 CSVEGYSGNYEQYF TGCAGCGTTGAAGGTTATAGCGGGAACTACGAGCAGTACTTC
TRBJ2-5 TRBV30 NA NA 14 CAWRGGQGEETRYF TGTGCCTGGAGGGGGGGGCAGGGGGAGGAGACCCGGTACTTC
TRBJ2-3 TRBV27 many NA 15 CASTESVQTTDTQYF TGTGCCAGCACTGAAAGCGTCCAAACCACAGATACGCAGTATTTT
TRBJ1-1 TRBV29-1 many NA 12 CSVVQGNTEAFF TGCAGCGTTGTACAGGGCAACACTGAAGCTTTCTTT
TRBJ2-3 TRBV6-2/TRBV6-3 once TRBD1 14 CSSWSGQVTDTQYF TGTTCCAGCTGGTCAGGACAGGTCACAGATACGCAGTATTTT
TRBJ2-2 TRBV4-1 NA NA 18 CASSQDLKTWSNTGELFF TGCGCCAGCAGCCAAGATCTGAAGACGTGGTCGAACACCGGGGAGCTGTTTTTT
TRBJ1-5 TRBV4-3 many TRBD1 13 CASSQTGFQPQHF TGCGCCAGCAGCCAGACAGGGTTTCAGCCCCAGCATTTT
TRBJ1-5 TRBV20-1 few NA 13 CSARRLSNQPQHF TGCAGTGCAAGAAGGCTGAGCAATCAGCCCCAGCATTTT
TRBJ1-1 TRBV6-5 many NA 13 CASSYGSRTEAFF TGTGCCAGCAGTTACGGCTCCAGAACTGAAGCTTTCTTT
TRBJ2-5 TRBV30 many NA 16 CAWSAGAGGYQETQYF TGTGCCTGGAGTGCAGGGGCCGGGGGCTACCAAGAGACCCAGTACTTC
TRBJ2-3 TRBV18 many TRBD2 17 CASSPPFSGTSTDTQYF TGTGCCAGCTCACCACCGTTTAGCGGGACCTCCACAGATACGCAGTATTTT
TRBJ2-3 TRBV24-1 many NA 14 CATSDLENTDTQYF TGTGCCACCAGTGATTTGGAGAATACAGATACGCAGTATTTT
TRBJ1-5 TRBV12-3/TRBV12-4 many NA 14 CASRAGYGNQPQHF TGTGCCAGCAGGGCGGGGTATGGCAATCAGCCCCAGCATTTT
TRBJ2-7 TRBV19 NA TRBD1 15 CASSMTGTGAYEQYF TGTGCCAGTAGTATGACCGGGACAGGGGCCTACGAGCAGTACTTC
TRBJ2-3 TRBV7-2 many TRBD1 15 CASSEGQGMADTQYF TGTGCCAGCAGCGAAGGACAGGGGATGGCAGATACGCAGTATTTT
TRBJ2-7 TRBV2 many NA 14 CASSYKEGFYEQYF TGTGCCAGCAGTTACAAGGAAGGGTTCTACGAGCAGTACTTC
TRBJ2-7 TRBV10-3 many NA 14 CAISRNRENYEQYF TGTGCCATCAGCCGAAACCGGGAAAACTACGAGCAGTACTTC
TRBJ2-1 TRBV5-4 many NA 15 CASSKPGQPNNEQFF TGTGCCAGCAGCAAACCGGGACAACCCAACAATGAGCAGTTCTTC
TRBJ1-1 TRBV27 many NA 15 CASSLAIGPNTEAFF TGTGCCAGCAGTTTAGCCATAGGACCGAACACTGAAGCTTTCTTT
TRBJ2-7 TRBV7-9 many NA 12 CASSFSPHEQYF TGTGCCAGCAGCTTTTCTCCCCACGAGCAGTACTTC
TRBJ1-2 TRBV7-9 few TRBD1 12 CASSPGGHGYTF TGTGCCAGCAGCCCAGGGGGTCATGGCTACACCTTC
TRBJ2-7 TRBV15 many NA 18 CATSSSSITQGSEDEQYF TGTGCCACCAGCAGCTCTAGTATCACACAGGGTTCGGAGGACGAGCAGTACTTC
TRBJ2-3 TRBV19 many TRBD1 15 CASSMGQRSTDTQYF TGTGCCAGTAGTATGGGACAGCGCAGCACAGATACGCAGTATTTT
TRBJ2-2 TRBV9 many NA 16 CASSEGLIANTGELFF TGTGCCAGCAGCGAAGGACTCATCGCGAACACCGGGGAGCTGTTTTTT
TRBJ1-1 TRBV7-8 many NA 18 CASSFAYSETSMNTEAFF TGTGCCAGCAGCTTTGCATACTCGGAGACGTCCATGAACACTGAAGCTTTCTTT
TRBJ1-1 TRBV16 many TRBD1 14 CASSHGQGSTEAFF TGTGCCAGCAGCCACGGACAGGGGAGTACTGAAGCTTTCTTT
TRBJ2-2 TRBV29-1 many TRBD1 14 CSVDRGRNTGELFF TGCAGCGTTGACAGGGGGCGGAACACCGGGGAGCTGTTTTTT
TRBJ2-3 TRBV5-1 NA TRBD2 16 CASTFDLAGGVDTQYF TGCGCCAGCACTTTCGATCTAGCGGGCGGGGTAGATACGCAGTATTTT
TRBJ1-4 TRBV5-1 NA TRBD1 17 CASSSSSGQGVDEKLFF TGCGCCAGCAGCTCTTCCTCGGGACAGGGGGTTGACGAAAAACTGTTTTTT
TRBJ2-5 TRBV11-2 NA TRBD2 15 CASSVGLAGEETQYF TGTGCCAGCAGCGTAGGACTAGCGGGAGAAGAGACCCAGTACTTC
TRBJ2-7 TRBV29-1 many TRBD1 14 CSAIGLGQGYEQYF TGCAGCGCTATCGGTCTAGGACAGGGATACGAGCAGTACTTC
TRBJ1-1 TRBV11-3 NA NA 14 CASSTGGEFTEAFF TGTGCCAGCAGCACAGGAGGGGAATTTACTGAAGCTTTCTTT
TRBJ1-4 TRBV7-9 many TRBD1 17 CASSSVPGQSTNEKLFF TGTGCCAGCAGCTCCGTCCCGGGACAGTCAACTAATGAAAAACTGTTTTTT
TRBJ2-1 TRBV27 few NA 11 CASSLFNEQFF TGTGCCAGCAGTTTGTTCAATGAGCAGTTCTTC
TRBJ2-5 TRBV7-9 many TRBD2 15 CASSYGTSVKVTQYF TGTGCCAGCAGCTACGGGACTAGCGTCAAGGTGACCCAGTACTTC
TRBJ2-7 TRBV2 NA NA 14 CASSEVMGDCEQYF TGTGCCAGCAGCGAAGTGATGGGAGACTGCGAGCAGTACTTC
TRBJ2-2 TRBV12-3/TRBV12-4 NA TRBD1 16 CASSHRMPTGAGELFF TGTGCCAGCAGCCACAGGATGCCGACAGGGGCCGGGGAGCTGTTTTTT
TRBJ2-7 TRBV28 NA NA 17 CASSLYAGKERTYEQYF TGTGCCAGCAGTTTGTATGCCGGGAAAGAAAGGACCTACGAGCAGTACTTC
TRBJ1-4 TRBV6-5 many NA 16 CASSYSQGLTNEKLFF TGTGCCAGCAGTTACTCGCAGGGGCTCACTAATGAAAAACTGTTTTTT
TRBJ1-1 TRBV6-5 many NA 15 CASVGARDSGTEAFF TGTGCCAGCGTTGGTGCCAGGGATAGTGGCACTGAAGCTTTCTTT
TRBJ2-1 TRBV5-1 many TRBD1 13 CASSPRGHNEQFF TGCGCCAGCAGCCCCAGGGGGCACAATGAGCAGTTCTTC
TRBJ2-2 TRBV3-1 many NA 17 CASSQDHGVRNTGELFF TGTGCCAGCAGCCAAGATCACGGGGTTAGGAACACCGGGGAGCTGTTTTTT
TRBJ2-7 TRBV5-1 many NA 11 CASKHGDEQYF TGCGCCAGCAAACACGGGGACGAGCAGTACTTC
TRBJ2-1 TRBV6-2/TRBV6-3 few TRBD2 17 CASSYRTSGSFRNEQFF TGTGCCAGCAGTTACCGGACTAGCGGGAGTTTTAGGAATGAGCAGTTCTTC
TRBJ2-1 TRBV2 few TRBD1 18 CASSHIHDRGTRYNVQFF TGTGCCAGCAGCCACATACACGACAGGGGAACACGCTACAATGTGCAGTTCTTC
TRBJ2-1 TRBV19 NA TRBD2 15 CASSIGAGGYNEQFF TGTGCCAGTAGTATCGGAGCGGGAGGGTACAATGAGCAGTTCTTC
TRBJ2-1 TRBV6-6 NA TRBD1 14 CASSSAQGANEQFF TGTGCCAGCAGTTCCGCACAGGGGGCGAATGAGCAGTTCTTC
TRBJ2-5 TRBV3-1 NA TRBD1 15 CASSSPGQGLETQYF TGTGCCAGCAGCTCCCCGGGACAGGGGTTGGAGACCCAGTACTTC
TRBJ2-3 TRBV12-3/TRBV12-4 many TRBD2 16 CASIPDAGDSTDTQYF TGTGCCAGCATTCCTGATGCGGGAGATAGCACAGATACGCAGTATTTT
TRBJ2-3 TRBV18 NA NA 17 CASSPRASFGISDTQYF TGTGCCAGCTCACCTCGGGCGTCTTTTGGTATATCAGATACGCAGTATTTT
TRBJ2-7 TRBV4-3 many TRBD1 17 CASSQDSIGQGVGEQYF TGCGCCAGCAGCCAAGACTCGATTGGACAGGGGGTCGGGGAGCAGTACTTC
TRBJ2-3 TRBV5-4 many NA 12 CASSFRTDTQYF TGTGCCAGCAGCTTCCGGACAGATACGCAGTATTTT
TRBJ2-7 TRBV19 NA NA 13 CASSPIGGYEQYF TGTGCCAGTAGTCCCATCGGAGGGTACGAGCAGTACTTC
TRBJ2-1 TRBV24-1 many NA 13 CATGGETRPEQFF TGTGCCACTGGGGGAGAGACCCGTCCCGAGCAGTTCTTC
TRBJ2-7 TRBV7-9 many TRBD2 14 CASSRIAGGYEQYF TGTGCCAGCAGCCGTATAGCGGGTGGTTACGAGCAGTACTTC
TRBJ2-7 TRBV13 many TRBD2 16 CASSLSTTSGRYEQYF TGTGCCAGCAGCTTAAGCACGACTAGCGGGAGGTACGAGCAGTACTTC
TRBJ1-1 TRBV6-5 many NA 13 CASSPQQNTEAFF TGTGCCAGCAGCCCACAACAGAACACTGAAGCTTTCTTT
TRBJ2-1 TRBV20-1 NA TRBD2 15 CSANILAGLPNEQFF TGCAGTGCTAACATACTAGCGGGGCTACCCAATGAGCAGTTCTTC
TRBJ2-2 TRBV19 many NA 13 CASSWSSGGELFF TGTGCCAGTAGTTGGTCCTCCGGGGGGGAGCTGTTTTTT